This entry features one T cell receptor beta chain sequence. Its cognate antigen has yet to be identified. No base quality values were provided; no much bigger clone lies one nucleotide off. Per the publication, the treatment or condition label means: oral pan-JAK inhibitor, 5-10 mg twice daily. From alopecia areata patients, peripheral blood was collected along with lesional scalp punch biopsies. PBMCs were separated by density centrifugation and stained for CD3, CD4 and CD8, after which CD4+ and CD8+ T cells were sorted on a FACSAria. This sample is part of a study of CD8+ T cells in alopecia areata (dated by TCRdb to the late 2010s). Broadly, across the study: Treated patients were enrolled in an open-label pilot trial of oral tofacitinib, 5 to 10 mg twice daily, for moderate-to-severe alopecia areata. In both human patients and the C3H/HeJ mouse model, the study applied high-throughput TCRbeta sequencing to look at T cell clonal expansion in alopecia areata. Patients received tofacitinib for 6 to 18 months and were then followed off drug for 6 months to check for delayed response and recurrence. Patients on tofacitinib were biopsied at baseline and after 4 and 24 weeks of treatment, and several of the patients also had a later scalp biopsy. For the treated patients, the SALT score, which quantifies what percentage of scalp surface area is affected, served as the measure of disease severity. Scalp clonality was compared among normal scalp (n=4), patchy alopecia areata scalp (n=8), and alopecia totalis/universalis scalp (n=8). Human TCRbeta sequencing covered scalp tissue and sorted CD4+ and CD8+ peripheral blood T cells from patchy and totalis/universalis alopecia areata patients and healthy controls. Amplification of TCRbeta CDR3 regions was done by immunoSEQ multiplex PCR using 35 Vbeta forward primers and 13 Jbeta reverse primers. The RNA source kit depended on sample type: the PAXgene miRNA kit for fixed scalp, the miRNeasy kit for PBMCs, and the RNeasy kit for mouse skin.

The germline V and J ends show losses of 3 bases and 9 bases respectively, and no gene match explains 8 bases of the junction. Based on the germline V gene, the CDR1 and CDR2 sequences are SNHLY and FYNNEI. The CDR3 measures 15 amino acids from cysteine to phenylalanine. Here the CDR3 DNA is all that survives: 45 bases in frame from base 1. Beyond this particular receptor, the publication reports: The treated cohort was small, with a single nonresponder, so links between baseline CD8+ expansion and response need larger studies. Tofacitinib significantly lowered scalp clonality and the number of expanded CD8+ clones among the top 100 scalp clones. Compared with mice, TCR sequences shared between patients were less clear, possibly partly because of HLA diversity across the patient population. Compared with normal scalp, lesional scalp had higher clonality and more expanded CD8+ clones, particularly in alopecia totalis/universalis, a pattern that suggests antigenic drive. Many expanded lesional clones were found to persist in scalp and blood during tofacitinib treatment, and relapse after treatment cessation may be partly explained by this persistence. Scalp TCR repertoire analysis is complicated because resident alphabeta T cells in normal human skin are also sequenced, whereas mouse skin is dominated by gammadelta T cells.

Receptor amplification or capture employed the immunoSEQ multiplex PCR assay. RNA was extracted from all samples and reverse transcribed into cDNA as template for TCR sequencing. SuperScript III was used for first-strand cDNA synthesis, primed with a 2:1 mix of oligo-dT and random hexamers. A synthetic immune receptor repertoire was used to measure amplification bias, and any remaining bias was corrected computationally. On the study's bioinformatics: Raw reads were preprocessed to remove errors, and CDR3 was defined by IMGT conventions from the conserved cysteine to phenylalanine. Clonality was computed by normalizing Shannon entropy by log2 of the number of productive unique TCRs and subtracting the result from 1. Scalp TCRbeta sequences were cross-referenced with sorted blood CD4 and CD8 repertoires so that the CD4 or CD8 identity of scalp clones could be inferred. Held by TCRdb, this immuneACCESS table contains in-frame sequences only and omits some clones. Under half of the omission traces to an unresolved V gene where checked; the cause of the rest is unknown. V and J calls and clone size come straight from that table; D and trimming were deduced from the DNA. The sample table records approximately 150,000 clones; about 54% of these occur just once. 16% of the sample is in the top ten clones.

The origin of this receptor is a human donor with alopecia areata. The chain was built from TRBV2 and TRBJ1-6; the junction holds 7 bases that match TRBD1. The sample here was CD4+ T cells sorted from blood, taken at approximately week 60, from a patient treated with tofacitinib. For the CDR3, the sequence is CASSDDRVVTSPLHF. The DNA sequence is TGTGCCAGCAGTGACGACAGGGTAGTTACTTCACCCCTCCACTTT.